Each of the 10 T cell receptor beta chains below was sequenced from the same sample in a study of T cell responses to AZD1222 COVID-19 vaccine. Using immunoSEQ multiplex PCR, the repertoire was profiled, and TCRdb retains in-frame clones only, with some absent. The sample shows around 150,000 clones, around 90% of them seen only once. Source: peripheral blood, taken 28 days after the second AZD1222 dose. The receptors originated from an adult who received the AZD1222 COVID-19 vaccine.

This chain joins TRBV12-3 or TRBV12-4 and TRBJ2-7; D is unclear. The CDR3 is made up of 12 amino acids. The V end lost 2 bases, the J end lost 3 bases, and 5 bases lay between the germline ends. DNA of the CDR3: TGTGCCAGCAGTTTAAGGTACTACGAGCAGTACTTC. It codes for CASSLRYYEQYF.

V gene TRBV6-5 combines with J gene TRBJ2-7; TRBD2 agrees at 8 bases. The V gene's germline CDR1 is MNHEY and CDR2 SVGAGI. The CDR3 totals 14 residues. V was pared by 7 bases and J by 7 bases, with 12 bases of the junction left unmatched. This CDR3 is CASNPGLALGEQYF. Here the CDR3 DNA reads TGTGCCAGCAACCCCGGACTAGCTCTGGGGGAGCAGTACTTC.

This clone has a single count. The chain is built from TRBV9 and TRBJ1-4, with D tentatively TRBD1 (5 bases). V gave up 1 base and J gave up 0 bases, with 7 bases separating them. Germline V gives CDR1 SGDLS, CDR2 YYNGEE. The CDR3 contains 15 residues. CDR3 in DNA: TGTGCCAGCAGCGTACAGGGATCAACTAATGAAAAACTGTTTTTT. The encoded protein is CASSVQGSTNEKLFF. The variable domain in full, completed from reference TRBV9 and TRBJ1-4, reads DSGVTQTPKHLITATGQRVTLRCSPRSGDLSVYWYQQSLDQGLQFLIQYYNGEERAKGNILERFSAQQFPDLHSELNLSSLELGDSALYFCASSVQGSTNEKLFFGSGTQLSVL.

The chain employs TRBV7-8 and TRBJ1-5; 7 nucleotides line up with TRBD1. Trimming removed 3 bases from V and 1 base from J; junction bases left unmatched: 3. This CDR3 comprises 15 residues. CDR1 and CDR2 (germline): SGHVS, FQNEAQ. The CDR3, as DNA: TGTGCCAGCAGCTTGGCCAGGGGGAGCAATCAGCCCCAGCATTTT. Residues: CASSLARGSNQPQHF.

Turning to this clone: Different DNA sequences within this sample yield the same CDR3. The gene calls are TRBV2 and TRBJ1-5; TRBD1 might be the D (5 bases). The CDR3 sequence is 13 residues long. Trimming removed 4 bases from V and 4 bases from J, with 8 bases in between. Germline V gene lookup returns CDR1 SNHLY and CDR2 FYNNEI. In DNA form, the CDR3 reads TGTGCCAGCAGTGGACAGCCAAATCAGCCCCAGCATTTT. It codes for CASSGQPNQPQHF.

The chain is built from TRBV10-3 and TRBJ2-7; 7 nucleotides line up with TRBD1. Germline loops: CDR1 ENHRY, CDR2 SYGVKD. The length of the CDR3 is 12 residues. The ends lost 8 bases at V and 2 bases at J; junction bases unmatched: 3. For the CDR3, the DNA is TGTGCCATCGGGGGACAGACCTACGAGCAGTACTTC. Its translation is CAIGGQTYEQYF.

The DNA for the CDR3 is TGTGCCAGCAGCTTAGAGGGCGGATTTATCAATGGCTACACCTTC. Its protein is CASSLEGGFINGYTF. The chain combines TRBV5-5 with TRBJ1-2; no definite D call. Deletions cut 2 bases from V and 6 bases from J, with 17 bases between. The CDR3 length is 15 residues. The V gene's germline CDR1 is SGHKS and CDR2 YYEKEE (reference sequence).

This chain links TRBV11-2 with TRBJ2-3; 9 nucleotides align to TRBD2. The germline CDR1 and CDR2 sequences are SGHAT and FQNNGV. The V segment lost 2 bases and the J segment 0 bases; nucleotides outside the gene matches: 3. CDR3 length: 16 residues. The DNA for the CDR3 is TGTGCCAGCAGCTTACCACTAGCGGGTAGCACAGATACGCAGTATTTT. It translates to CASSLPLAGSTDTQYF.

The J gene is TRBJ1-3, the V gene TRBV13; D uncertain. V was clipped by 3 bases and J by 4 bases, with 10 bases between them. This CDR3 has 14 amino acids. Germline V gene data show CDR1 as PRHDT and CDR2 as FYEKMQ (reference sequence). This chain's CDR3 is CASSFGGSGNTIYF. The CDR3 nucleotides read TGTGCCAGCAGCTTTGGAGGGTCAGGAAACACCATATATTTT.

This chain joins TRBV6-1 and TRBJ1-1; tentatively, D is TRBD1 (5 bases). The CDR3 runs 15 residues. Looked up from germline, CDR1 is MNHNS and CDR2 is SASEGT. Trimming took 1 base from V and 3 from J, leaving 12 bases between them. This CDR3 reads CASSEGAGFDTEAFF. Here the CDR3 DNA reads TGTGCCAGCAGTGAAGGGGCAGGGTTCGACACTGAAGCTTTCTTT.